This entry is about one T cell receptor (beta chain). Antigen unknown. Cells that had been cultured for 10 days were the source of isolated CD4+ T cells. According to the study, vaccine recipients showed no prior SARS-CoV-2 infection and negative nucleocapsid antibodies. This entry belongs to a study of vaccination effects on CD4 cells after COVID-19. This table comes from immunoSEQ multiplex PCR, and its TCRdb copy is limited to in-frame clones, with some not included. The sample lists 45,000 to 50,000 clones, 67% occurring once. V dropped 0 bases and J dropped 3 bases, with 9 bases sitting between them. The germline V gene encodes CDR1 ENHRY and CDR2 SYGVKD. This CDR3 is 15 amino acids long.

The TCR originated in a human donor who received a COVID-19 vaccine. The specimen was CD4+ T cells from PBMCs cultured without peptide, collected before COVID-19 vaccination. The genes are TRBV10-3 and TRBJ1-5; D unclear. The CDR3 loop reads CAISESRTDNQPQHF. CDR3 DNA sequence: TGTGCCATCAGTGAGTCTCGGACGGACAATCAGCCCCAGCATTTT.